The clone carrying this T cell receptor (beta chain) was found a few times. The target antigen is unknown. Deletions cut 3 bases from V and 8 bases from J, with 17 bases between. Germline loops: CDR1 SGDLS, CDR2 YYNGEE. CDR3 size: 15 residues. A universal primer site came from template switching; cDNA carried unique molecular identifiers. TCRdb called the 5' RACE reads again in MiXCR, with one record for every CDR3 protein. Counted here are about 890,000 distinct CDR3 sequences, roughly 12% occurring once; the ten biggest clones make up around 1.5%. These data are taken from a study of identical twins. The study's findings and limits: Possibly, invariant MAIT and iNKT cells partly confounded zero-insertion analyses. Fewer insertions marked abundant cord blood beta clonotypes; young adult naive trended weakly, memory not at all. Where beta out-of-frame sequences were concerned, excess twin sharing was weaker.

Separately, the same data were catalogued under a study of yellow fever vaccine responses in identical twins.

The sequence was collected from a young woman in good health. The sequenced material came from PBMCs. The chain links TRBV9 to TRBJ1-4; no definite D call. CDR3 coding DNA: TGTGCCAGCAGCGCGAGACAAACAAGTACCGAAAAACTGTTTTTT. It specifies CASSARQTSTEKLFF.